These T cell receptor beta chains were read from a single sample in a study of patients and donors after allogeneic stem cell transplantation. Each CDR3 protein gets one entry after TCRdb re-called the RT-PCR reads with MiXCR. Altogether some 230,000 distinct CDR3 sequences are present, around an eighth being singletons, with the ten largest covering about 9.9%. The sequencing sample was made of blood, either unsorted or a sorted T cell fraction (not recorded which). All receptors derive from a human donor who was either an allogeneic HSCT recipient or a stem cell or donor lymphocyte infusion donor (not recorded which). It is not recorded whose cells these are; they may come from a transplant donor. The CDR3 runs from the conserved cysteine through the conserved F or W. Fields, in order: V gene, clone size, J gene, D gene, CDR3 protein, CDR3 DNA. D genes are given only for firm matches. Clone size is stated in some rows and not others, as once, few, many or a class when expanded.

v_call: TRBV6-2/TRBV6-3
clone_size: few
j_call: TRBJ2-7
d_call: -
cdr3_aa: CASSDPGDPYEQYF
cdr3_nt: TGTGCCAGCAGTGACCCGGGAGACCCCTACGAGCAGTACTTC

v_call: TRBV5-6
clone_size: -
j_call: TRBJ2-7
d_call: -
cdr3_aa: CASRTGTDYEQYF
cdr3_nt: TGTGCCAGCAGGACCGGGACGGACTACGAGCAGTACTTC

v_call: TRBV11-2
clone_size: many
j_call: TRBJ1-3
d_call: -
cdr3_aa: CASSLDSGLGNTIYF
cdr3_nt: TGTGCCAGCAGCTTAGACTCCGGCTTGGGAAACACCATATATTTT

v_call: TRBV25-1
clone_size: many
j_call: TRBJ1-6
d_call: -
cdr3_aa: CASTPRDGTGVSPLHF
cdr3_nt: TGTGCCAGCACCCCCCGGGACGGGACGGGGGTTTCACCCCTCCACTTT

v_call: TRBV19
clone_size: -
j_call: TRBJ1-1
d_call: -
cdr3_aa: CASTLIGPVKNTEAFF
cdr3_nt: TGTGCCAGTACCTTGATTGGTCCAGTTAAGAACACTGAAGCTTTCTTT

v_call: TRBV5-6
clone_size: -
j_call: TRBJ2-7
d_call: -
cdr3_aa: CASSFVPGAPEQYF
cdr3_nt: TGTGCCAGCAGCTTTGTGCCAGGGGCCCCGGAGCAGTACTTC

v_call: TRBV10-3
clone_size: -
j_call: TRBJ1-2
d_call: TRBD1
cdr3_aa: CAIHGPLQGAGGYTF
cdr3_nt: TGTGCCATCCATGGCCCACTTCAGGGGGCGGGTGGCTACACCTTC

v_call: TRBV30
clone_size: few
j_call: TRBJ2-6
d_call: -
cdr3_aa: CAWSFGAGANVLTF
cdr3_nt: TGTGCCTGGAGTTTCGGGGCTGGGGCCAACGTCCTGACTTTC

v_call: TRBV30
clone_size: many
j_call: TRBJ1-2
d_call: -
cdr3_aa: CAWRYNYGYTF
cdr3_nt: TGTGCCTGGAGATATAACTATGGCTACACCTTC

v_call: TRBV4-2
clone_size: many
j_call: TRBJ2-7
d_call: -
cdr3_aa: CASSQDPGLIEQYF
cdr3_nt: TGTGCCAGCAGCCAAGATCCAGGGTTAATCGAGCAGTACTTC

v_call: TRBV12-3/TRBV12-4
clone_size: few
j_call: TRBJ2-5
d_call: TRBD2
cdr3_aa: CASSLARFGVAGGFKETQYF
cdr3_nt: TGTGCCAGCAGTTTAGCGCGGTTCGGTGTTGCGGGAGGGTTTAAAGAGACCCAGTACTTC

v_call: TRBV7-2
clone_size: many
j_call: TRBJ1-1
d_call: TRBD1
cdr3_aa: CASSLTRGLTEAFF
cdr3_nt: TGTGCCAGCAGCTTAACGAGGGGGCTTACTGAAGCTTTCTTT

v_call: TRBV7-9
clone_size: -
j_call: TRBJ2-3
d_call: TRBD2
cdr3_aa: CASSLALGLAGLKVQYF
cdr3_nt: TGTGCCAGCAGCTTAGCGCTCGGCCTAGCGGGTTTAAAGGTCCAGTATTTT

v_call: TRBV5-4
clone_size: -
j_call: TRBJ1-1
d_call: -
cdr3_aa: CASSPQDFTEAFF
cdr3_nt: TGTGCCAGCAGCCCACAGGATTTCACTGAAGCTTTCTTT

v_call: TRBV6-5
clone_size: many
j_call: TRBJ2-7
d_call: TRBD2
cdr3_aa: CASSSDRGGKIYEQYF
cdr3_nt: TGTGCCAGCAGTTCCGATCGGGGGGGAAAAATCTACGAGCAGTACTTC

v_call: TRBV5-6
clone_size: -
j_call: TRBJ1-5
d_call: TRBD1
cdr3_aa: CASSSGTAYSNQPQHF
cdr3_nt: TGTGCCAGCAGCTCCGGGACAGCTTATAGCAATCAGCCCCAGCATTTT

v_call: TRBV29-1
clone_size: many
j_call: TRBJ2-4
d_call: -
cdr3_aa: CSARTAKNIQYF
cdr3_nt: TGCAGCGCCCGGACAGCCAAAAACATTCAGTACTTC

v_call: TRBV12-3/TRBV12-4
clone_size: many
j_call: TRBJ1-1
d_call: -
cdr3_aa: CASSFTGTEAFF
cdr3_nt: TGTGCCAGCAGTTTTACCGGGACTGAAGCTTTCTTT